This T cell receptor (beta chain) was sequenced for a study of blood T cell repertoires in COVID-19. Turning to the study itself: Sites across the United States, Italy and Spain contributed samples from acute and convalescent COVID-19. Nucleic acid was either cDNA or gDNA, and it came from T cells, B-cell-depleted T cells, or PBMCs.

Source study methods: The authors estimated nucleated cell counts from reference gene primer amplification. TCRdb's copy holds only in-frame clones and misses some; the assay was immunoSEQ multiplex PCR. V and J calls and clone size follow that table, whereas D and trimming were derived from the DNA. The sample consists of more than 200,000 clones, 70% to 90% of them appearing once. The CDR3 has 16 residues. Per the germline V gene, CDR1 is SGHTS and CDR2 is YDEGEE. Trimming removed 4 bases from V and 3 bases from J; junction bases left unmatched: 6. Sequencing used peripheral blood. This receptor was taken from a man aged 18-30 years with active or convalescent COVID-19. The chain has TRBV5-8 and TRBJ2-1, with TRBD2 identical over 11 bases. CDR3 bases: TGTGCCAGCAGCGTGACTAGCGGGGATCGCTACAATGAGCAGTTCTTC. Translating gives CASSVTSGDRYNEQFF.